This T cell receptor (beta chain) emerged from a study of shared clonotypes between healthy human individuals. The length of the CDR3 is 17 residues. The ends lost 0 bases at V and 6 bases at J; junction bases unmatched: 10. Germline values: CDR1 SGHDN, CDR2 FVKESK. Terminally differentiated effector memory CD45RA+ cells were excluded from the naive CD8 cells, which were CD45RO-negative and positively selected for CCR7. Template for every sorted-subset replicate PCR totaled roughly 210 ng DNA, around 32,000 T cell genomes. Data came from immunoSEQ multiplex PCR; TCRdb stores just in-frame clones and leaves some out. This sample has roughly 570,000 clones; roughly 98% occur once, and the top ten carry 0.25% to 0.35%.

This receptor was identified in a man under 40 in good health. Specimen: naive CD8+ T cells sorted from blood. The genes are TRBV14 and TRBJ2-1, with TRBD2 matching 8 bases. The CDR3 loop reads CASSQDVGLARSNEQFF. The DNA for the CDR3 is TGTGCCAGCAGCCAAGACGTTGGACTAGCTAGGAGCAATGAGCAGTTCTTC.